These 26 T cell receptor beta chains were sequenced from one sample in a study. TCRdb itself ran the 5' RACE reads through MiXCR, one entry per CDR3 protein. Of some 60,000 distinct CDR3 sequences listed, roughly 30% were seen once; the top ten hold around 2.5%. The source material was tumor-infiltrating naive CD4+ T cells sorted from the breast tumor. Documented subset: naive CD4+ T cells, CD4+CD45RA+CD25-. The receptors originated from a female donor with breast cancer.

This clonotype was picked up one time. A much bigger clone sits one base away, suggesting this may be a read error. In this CDR3 the conserved last residue, phenylalanine or tryptophan, is missing, so a read error is likely. The rearrangement joins TRBV7-3 to TRBJ2-7, with 10 bases aligning to TRBD1. The CDR3 totals 13 residues. In germline, CDR1 is SGHTA, CDR2 FQGTGA. The trim removed 5 bases at V and 7 bases at J, leaving 5 bases unmatched. For the CDR3, the DNA is TGTGCCAGCAGCACCCGGACAGGGGGAGAGCAGTACCTC. Amino acid sequence: CASSTRTGGEQYL.

The chain is built from TRBV30 and TRBJ2-7; D gene ambiguous. The CDR3 extends over 13 amino acids. Germline lookup yields CDR1 GTSNPN and CDR2 SVGIG (reference sequence). The ends were cut back, 0 bases at V and 2 bases at J, with 8 bases in the middle. In DNA, the CDR3 is TGTGCCTGGAGTGTAGGGCAACCCTACGAGCAGTACTTC. It yields the protein CAWSVGQPYEQYF.

The sample holds a few counts of this clonotype. This rearrangement joins TRBV7-8 to TRBJ2-5, with D perhaps TRBD2 (5 bases). Per germline, CDR1 SGHVS and CDR2 FQNEAQ. V gave up 0 bases and J gave up 5 bases, with 16 bases separating them. This CDR3 has 16 residues. In DNA form, the CDR3 reads TGTGCCAGCAGCTTAGCGGGTCACAACACGGGGGAGACCCAGTACTTC. Its translation is CASSLAGHNTGETQYF. The whole variable domain, remainder taken from reference TRBV7-8 and TRBJ2-5, is GAGVSQSPRYKVAKRGQDVALRCDPISGHVSLFWYQQALGQGPEFLTYFQNEAQLDKSGLPSDRFFAERPEGSVSTLKIQRTQQEDSAVYLCASSLAGHNTGETQYFGPGTRLLVL.

By its share, this clonotype is medium-sized. The chain is built from TRBV6-5 and TRBJ1-1; D gene uncertain. Trimming pared 5 bases from V and 4 bases from J, leaving 8 bases between. This CDR3 is 12 amino acids long. Germline CDR1 and CDR2: MNHEY and SVGAGI. The CDR3 DNA sequence: TGTGCCAGCAGTACCGGTGGCACTGAAGCTTTCTTT. Translated, it gives CASSTGGTEAFF.

This clonotype was seen more than once but under ten times. The chain has TRBV7-3 and TRBJ2-5, with 15 bases matching TRBD2. V lost 6 bases, J lost 1 base, and 3 bases stayed unmatched. This CDR3 comprises 16 residues. Germline CDR1 is SGHTA and CDR2 is FQGTGA. CDR3 residues: CASSPGLAGGQETQYF. The DNA of the CDR3 is TGTGCCAGCAGTCCGGGACTAGCGGGAGGCCAAGAGACCCAGTACTTC.

This clonotype showed up just a few times. This chain links TRBV29-1 with TRBJ2-5, with D perhaps TRBD2 (5 bases). Germline V lookup: CDR1 SQVTM, CDR2 ANQGSEA. The CDR3 length is 10 residues. Trimming removed 7 bases at V and 10 bases at J, with 13 bases between. The CDR3 nucleotides read TGCAGCGGTCTGAGCGGTTACCAGTACTTC. The encoded protein is CSGLSGYQYF.

The chain combines TRBV3-1 with TRBJ2-2; either TRBD1 or TRBD2 may supply D (5 bases each). The CDR3 runs to 15 residues. Germline assignment: CDR1 LGHDT and CDR2 YNNKEL (reference sequence). The V gene lost 5 bases and the J gene lost 11 bases, with 21 bases spanning the gap. This chain's CDR3 is CASSSRTGRNEELFF. As DNA, the CDR3 is TGTGCCAGCAGCTCGAGGACGGGGCGTAACGAAGAGCTGTTTTTT.

This clonotype is classed as medium-sized. The chain carries TRBV6-5 and TRBJ2-5; 12 bases match TRBD2. Germline V gives CDR1 MNHEY, CDR2 SVGAGI. The length of the CDR3 is 17 residues. With V trimmed by 0 bases and J by 5 bases, 7 bases remained unmatched. The CDR3 DNA is TGTGCCAGCAGTTACTCGTCTAGCGGGGGGGCCGGGGAGACCCAGTACTTC. Translation gives CASSYSSSGGAGETQYF.

The chain carries TRBV11-2 and TRBJ2-1; D not resolved. The V end lost 3 bases, the J end lost 9 bases, and 12 bases lay between the germline ends. The CDR3 has 13 residues. Germline CDR1 SGHAT, CDR2 FQNNGV. The chain's CDR3 is CASSFSSSGEQFF. Written as DNA, the CDR3 is TGTGCCAGCAGCTTTAGTAGTTCCGGTGAGCAGTTCTTC.

The chain combines TRBV11-3 with TRBJ2-2; D uncertain. V was trimmed by 6 bases and J by 2 bases, leaving 13 bases between them. The CDR3 spans 15 residues. Germline V CDR1 and CDR2: SGHNT, YENEEA. The CDR3 coding sequence is TGTGCCAGCAGTGGTTCTCCCTCCAACACCGGGGAGCTGTTTTTT. Encoded protein: CASSGSPSNTGELFF.

This sequence joins TRBV11-1 and TRBJ1-2, with 7 bases aligning to TRBD1. V was clipped by 1 base and J by 8 bases; unmatched bases: 13. This CDR3 is built from 16 residues. Germline V gene data show CDR1 as SGHAT and CDR2 as FQDESV (reference sequence). The CDR3 spells CASSLDPDRSEYGYTF. In nucleotides, the CDR3 is TGTGCCAGCAGCTTAGATCCGGACAGGAGCGAGTACGGCTACACCTTC.

Comments on this clonotype: A read error is possible here, since a much larger clone lies one base away. The rearrangement links TRBV20-1 to TRBJ1-1; 10 bases align to TRBD1. The CDR3 covers 14 residues. Germline values: CDR1 DFQATT, CDR2 SNEGSKA (reference sequence). CDR3 nucleotides: TGCGGTGTGGGACAGGGGACCTTGAACACTGAAGCTTTCTTT. Its translation is CGVGQGTLNTEAFF.

This clonotype was picked up one time. The V gene is TRBV7-2, the J gene TRBJ2-5, with TRBD2 matching over 7 bases. CDR3 size: 14 residues. V was pared by 6 bases and J by 9 bases, with 13 bases of the junction left unmatched. Germline V gives CDR1 SGHTA, CDR2 FQGNSA. CDR3 DNA: TGTGCCAGCAGTTCCGGACCTAGCGGAACGGCCCAGTACTTC. It specifies CASSSGPSGTAQYF.

This clonotype has more than one count but fewer than ten. This chain uses TRBV20-1 with TRBJ2-7; D is ambiguous. Germline V CDR1 and CDR2: DFQATT, SNEGSKA (reference sequence). The ends were cut back, 3 bases at V and 0 bases at J, with 6 bases in the middle. The CDR3 has 12 residues. The CDR3 region has the DNA TGCAGTGCTAGTTCCCTCTCCTACGAGCAGTACTTC. Amino acids: CSASSLSYEQYF.

This clonotype was seen just once. The chain employs TRBV20-1 and TRBJ2-1, with TRBD1 identical over 7 bases. This CDR3 contains 15 residues. The germline CDR1 and CDR2 sequences are DFQATT and SNEGSKA (reference sequence). V dropped 6 bases and J dropped 4; count of bases not matched to a gene: 12. In DNA form, the CDR3 reads TGCAGTGCCCTAAAGACAGGGCGGGTATACAATGAGCAGTTCTTC. Translation: CSALKTGRVYNEQFF.

At least ten counts were recorded for this clonotype. The gene calls are TRBV7-2 and TRBJ2-3; 11 bases map to TRBD1. Per the germline V gene, CDR1 is SGHTA and CDR2 is FQGNSA. J gave up 4 bases and V 5 bases, and 2 bases lay outside the gene matches. The length of the CDR3 is 14 residues. CDR3 nucleotide sequence: TGTGCCAGCAGCGGGACAGGGGGGCCAGATACGCAGTATTTT. It yields the protein CASSGTGGPDTQYF.

The table lists this clonotype with a few counts. This rearrangement joins TRBV3-1 to TRBJ2-3; D is unclear. Trimming took off 1 base at V and 7 bases at J, with 6 bases between the two ends. Germline values: CDR1 LGHDT, CDR2 YNNKEL (reference sequence). CDR3 length equals 12 residues. CDR3 in amino acids: CASSQAPHTQYF. For the CDR3, the DNA is TGTGCCAGCAGCCAAGCCCCACATACGCAGTATTTT.

To note about this clonotype: The junction departs from the called germline gene at one end, perhaps through a read error. The chain employs TRBV3-1 and TRBJ2-1; 11 nucleotides agree with TRBD2. The CDR3 length is 16 residues. CDR1 and CDR2 from the germline V gene are LGHDT and YNNKEL (reference sequence). The CDR3 DNA sequence: TGTGCCAGCAGCCAAATCGGGACTAGCGGCTACAATGAGCAGTCCTTC. Encoded protein: CASSQIGTSGYNEQSF.

J is TRBJ2-7 and V is TRBV2, with 8 bases lining up with TRBD1. CDR3 length: 13 residues. CDR1 is SNHLY and CDR2 is FYNNEI in the germline V gene. Trimming removed 8 bases from V and 5 bases from J; junction bases left unmatched: 8. CDR3 sequence: CASAVLDRDEQYF. DNA of the CDR3: TGTGCCAGCGCCGTTCTGGACAGGGACGAGCAGTACTTC. The full variable domain, its missing parts supplied by reference TRBV2 and TRBJ2-7, is EPEVTQTPSHQVTQMGQEVILRCVPISNHLYFYWYRQILGQKVEFLVSFYNNEISEKSEIFDDQFSVERPDGSNFTLKIRSTKLEDSAMYFCASAVLDRDEQYFGPGTRLTVT.

V is TRBV20-1 and J is TRBJ2-7, with 8 positions matching TRBD2. Trimming took 3 bases from V and 3 from J; bases not matched to a gene: 1. The germline V gene has CDR1 DFQATT and CDR2 SNEGSKA (reference sequence). The CDR3 has 12 residues. Here the CDR3 reads CSARLAGYEQYF. The CDR3 DNA reads as TGCAGTGCTAGGCTAGCGGGCTACGAGCAGTACTTC.

This chain joins TRBV7-2 and TRBJ2-7; unclear D gene. The CDR3 runs 12 residues. The V and J ends lost 6 bases and 2 bases respectively, with 8 bases between them. Germline-derived CDR1 and CDR2 are SGHTA and FQGNSA. This CDR3 is CASSYETYEQYF. The CDR3 DNA reads as TGTGCCAGCAGTTATGAGACCTACGAGCAGTACTTC.

The rearrangement links TRBV20-1 to TRBJ2-7, with 13 bases aligning to TRBD2. V dropped 5 bases and J dropped 2; count of bases not matched to a gene: 6. In germline, CDR1 is DFQATT, CDR2 SNEGSKA (reference sequence). The CDR3 is 15 amino acids. CDR3 DNA: TGCAGTGCTGATGGGACTAGCGGGGCTCCCTACGAGCAGTACTTC. This sequence encodes CSADGTSGAPYEQYF.

This clonotype came up a few times. The rearrangement uses TRBV29-1 and TRBJ2-1; TRBD2 agrees at 7 bases. The CDR3 sequence is 15 residues long. Germline-derived CDR1 and CDR2 are SQVTM and ANQGSEA. V shed 5 bases and J 7 bases; nucleotides not matched to a gene: 14. The CDR3 coding sequence is TGCAGCGTTCTGGCTAGCGGAAAGACCGGGAATGAGCAGTTCTTC. Translated, it gives CSVLASGKTGNEQFF.

The table lists this clonotype with a few counts. This rearrangement joins TRBV4-1 to TRBJ1-5; TRBD1 aligns across 7 bases. The V segment lost 4 bases and the J segment 5 bases; nucleotides outside the gene matches: 8. The V gene's germline CDR1 is MGHRA and CDR2 YSYEKL. The CDR3 runs 15 residues. The CDR3 DNA reads TGCGCCAGCAGCCGGGGGCAGGGGGGAGATCAGCCCCAGCATTTT. This encodes CASSRGQGGDQPQHF.

V and J are TRBV5-1 and TRBJ1-3, with D unclear. V shed 0 bases and J shed 0 bases, with 10 bases lying between them. The CDR3 sequence is 16 residues long. CDR1 and CDR2 (germline): SGHRS, YFSETQ. CDR3 DNA sequence: TGCGCCAGCAGCTTGGGGGCCAGCCACTCTGGAAACACCATATATTTT. Translated: CASSLGASHSGNTIYF.

This clonotype was counted between two and nine times. The rearrangement joins TRBV30 to TRBJ2-1; D might be TRBD1 (5 bases). Germline-derived CDR1 and CDR2 are GTSNPN and SVGIG (reference sequence). The CDR3 is made up of 11 amino acids. V was clipped by 1 base and J by 9 bases, with 7 bases between them. The chain's CDR3 is CAWSAQGEQFF. The CDR3 DNA reads as TGTGCCTGGAGTGCTCAGGGTGAGCAGTTCTTC. The full variable domain, rest sourced from reference TRBV30 and TRBJ2-1, is SQTIHQWPATLVQPVGSPLSLECTVEGTSNPNLYWYRQAAGRGLQLLFYSVGIGQISSEVPQNLSASRPQDRQFILSSKKLLLSDSGFYLCAWSAQGEQFFGPGTRLTVL.